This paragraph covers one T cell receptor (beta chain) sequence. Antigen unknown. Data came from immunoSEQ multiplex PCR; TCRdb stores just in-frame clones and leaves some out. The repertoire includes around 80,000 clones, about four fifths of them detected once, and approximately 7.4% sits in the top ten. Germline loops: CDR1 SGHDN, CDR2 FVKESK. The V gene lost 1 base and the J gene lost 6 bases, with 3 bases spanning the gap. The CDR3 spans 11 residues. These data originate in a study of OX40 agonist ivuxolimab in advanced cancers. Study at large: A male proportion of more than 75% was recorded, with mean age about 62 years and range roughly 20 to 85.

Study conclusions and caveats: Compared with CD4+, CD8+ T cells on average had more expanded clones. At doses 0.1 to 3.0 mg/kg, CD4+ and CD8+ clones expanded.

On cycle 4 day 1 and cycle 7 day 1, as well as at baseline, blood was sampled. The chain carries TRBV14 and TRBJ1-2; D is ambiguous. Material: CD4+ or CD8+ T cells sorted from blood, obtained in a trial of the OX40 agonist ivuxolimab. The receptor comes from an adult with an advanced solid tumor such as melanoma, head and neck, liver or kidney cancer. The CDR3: CASSQGHGYTF. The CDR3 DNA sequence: TGTGCCAGCAGCCAAGGTCATGGCTACACCTTC.